What follows are 11 T cell receptor beta chains derived from one specimen sequenced in a study of T cell responses to AZD1222 COVID-19 vaccine. Generated by immunoSEQ multiplex PCR, the TCRdb table keeps only in-frame clones and is missing some. The sample contains under 150,000 clones, 85% to 95% of which appear only once. Here the sequenced sample was peripheral blood, taken on day 0 of AZD1222 vaccination. The receptors come from an adult in good health.

CDR3 DNA: TGCGCCAGCAGCTTGGGGCTAGCGGCAGGCGGAGCCGAGCAGTACTTC. Protein sequence: CASSLGLAAGGAEQYF. The chain combines TRBV5-1 with TRBJ2-7; 7 nucleotides line up with TRBD2. CDR1 and CDR2 from the germline V gene are SGHRS and YFSETQ. Germline trimming cut 0 bases from V and 6 bases from J; bases unmatched to any gene: 12. This CDR3 has 16 amino acids.

V is TRBV29-1 and J is TRBJ2-7; 8 bases map to TRBD1. The germline V gene encodes CDR1 SQVTM and CDR2 ANQGSEA. The CDR3 totals 14 residues. The J segment lost 0 bases and the V segment lost 5 bases, leaving 6 bases of the junction unmatched. DNA of the CDR3: TGCAGCGTTCGATGGACAGGGACCTCCTACGAGCAGTACTTC. As protein: CSVRWTGTSYEQYF.

This rearrangement joins TRBV2 to TRBJ1-5, with unresolved D. Germline-derived CDR1 and CDR2 are SNHLY and FYNNEI. This CDR3 has 15 residues. V was pared by 2 bases and J by 2 bases, with 10 bases between. CDR3 in amino acids: CASSEYLPGNQPQHF. CDR3 nucleotide sequence: TGTGCCAGCAGTGAATACCTCCCGGGCAATCAGCCCCAGCATTTT.

The rearrangement uses TRBV7-8 and TRBJ1-1; D gene uncertain. Germline V gene lookup returns CDR1 SGHVS and CDR2 FQNEAQ. Trimming stripped 4 bases from V and 1 base from J, with 10 bases between. This CDR3 contains 14 residues. The CDR3 coding sequence is TGTGCCAGCAGCTCGTTCTTTGAGAACACTGAAGCTTTCTTT. Translating it yields CASSSFFENTEAFF.

The CDR3 sequence: CASSRVGGYGYTF. CDR3 nucleotide sequence: TGTGCCAGCAGCCGGGTAGGGGGCTATGGCTACACCTTC. The chain links TRBV7-3 to TRBJ1-2, with D possibly matching TRBD1 (6 bases). V lost 5 bases and J lost 4, with 11 bases in between. This CDR3 comprises 13 residues. Germline CDR1 SGHTA, CDR2 FQGTGA.

CDR3 loop: CASSSLKGSEAHGYTF. CDR3 nucleotides: TGCGCCAGCAGCTCGCTGAAGGGCTCGGAGGCTCATGGCTACACCTTC. This sequence joins TRBV5-1 and TRBJ1-2; D is uncertain. Germline values: CDR1 SGHRS, CDR2 YFSETQ. The CDR3 covers 16 residues. V lost 3 bases and J lost 6, with 21 bases in between.

The rearrangement links TRBV18 to TRBJ1-2; D gene unclear. The CDR3 extends over 14 amino acids. Trimming pared 5 bases from V and 3 bases from J, leaving 13 bases between. CDR1 and CDR2 (germline): KGHSH, LQKENI. CDR3 sequence reads: CASSSDVSDYGYTF. As DNA, the CDR3 is TGTGCCAGCTCATCGGACGTCTCTGACTATGGCTACACCTTC.

The rearrangement joins TRBV6-2 or TRBV6-3 to TRBJ1-5; perhaps TRBD1 as D (5 bases). The CDR3 contains 14 residues. Trimming cost V 3 bases and J 9 bases, with 15 bases left between them. Germline V gene lookup returns CDR1 MNHEY and CDR2 SVGEGT. The chain's CDR3 is CASSYWAGTWPQHF. Written as DNA, the CDR3 is TGTGCCAGCAGTTATTGGGCTGGGACGTGGCCCCAGCATTTT.

V is TRBV6-5 and J is TRBJ2-5; TRBD2 aligns across 12 bases. CDR1 and CDR2 (germline): MNHEY, SVGAGI. This CDR3 is built from 14 residues. Trimming removed 6 bases from V and 4 bases from J; junction bases left unmatched: 3. CDR3 residues: CASSLAGGLETQYF. The CDR3 DNA is TGTGCCAGCAGCCTAGCGGGAGGGTTAGAGACCCAGTACTTC.

This chain uses TRBV7-2 with TRBJ1-1, with D unclear. The CDR3 spans 14 residues. Trimming left V 1 base short and J 4 bases short, with 10 bases between. CDR1 SGHTA and CDR2 FQGNSA come from the germline V gene. The CDR3 coding sequence is TGTGCCAGCAGCTTAGTACTGGGGAGCACTGAAGCTTTCTTT. Translation: CASSLVLGSTEAFF. Full variable domain (missing parts from reference TRBV7-2 and TRBJ1-1): GAGVSQSPSNKVTEKGKDVELRCDPISGHTALYWYRQSLGQGLEFLIYFQGNSAPDKSGLPSDRFSAERTGGSVSTLTIQRTQQEDSAVYLCASSLVLGSTEAFFGQGTRLTVV.

This clone turned up a few times. The V and J genes are TRBV6-5 and TRBJ1-5, with 7 bases aligning to TRBD1. The trim removed 6 bases at V and 3 bases at J, leaving 5 bases unmatched. Germline V gene data show CDR1 as MNHEY and CDR2 as SVGAGI. The CDR3 covers 14 residues. Here the CDR3 reads CASRPTGNNQPQHF. Here the CDR3 DNA reads TGTGCCAGCAGACCGACAGGGAACAATCAGCCCCAGCATTTT.